A selection of T cell receptor beta chains follows, all from one sample in a study of CD8 T cells in Susac syndrome. A single record per CDR3 protein comes from TCRdb applying MiXCR to the immunoSEQ multiplex PCR reads. Of about 130,000 distinct CDR3 sequences listed, under 95% are singletons. The sequenced sample consisted of CD8+ T cells from PBMCs. These TCRs come from a human donor with multiple sclerosis. Each CDR3 is given with its conserved first and last residue. The order of the fields is D gene, V gene, J gene, clone size, CDR3 protein, CDR3 DNA. A D gene is named only where the DNA matches it firmly. Clone size appears in some rows only: once, few, many, or a class for an expanded clone.

NA	TRBV18	TRBJ2-7	NA	CASSPTGRDEQYF	TGTGCCAGCTCACCAACAGGGAGGGACGAGCAGTACTTC
NA	TRBV24-1	TRBJ2-1	NA	CATSDIGPAREQFF	TGTGCCACCAGTGATATAGGTCCCGCGAGGGAGCAGTTCTTC
NA	TRBV4-1	TRBJ1-1	NA	CASSQGTGLTEAFF	TGCGCCAGCAGCCAGGGTACGGGACTCACTGAAGCTTTCTTT
NA	TRBV5-1	TRBJ1-1	NA	CASSWTQGTYTEAFF	TGCGCCAGCAGCTGGACCCAGGGGACATACACTGAAGCTTTCTTT
NA	TRBV7-6	TRBJ1-1	few	CASSSGFDTEAFF	TGTGCCAGCAGCTCAGGCTTCGACACTGAAGCTTTCTTT
NA	TRBV4-1	TRBJ2-3	NA	CASSRGAPSTDTQYF	TGCGCCAGCAGCAGGGGCGCACCTAGCACAGATACGCAGTATTTT
NA	TRBV30	TRBJ2-7	NA	CAWSAAPNPSYEQYF	TGTGCCTGGAGTGCGGCGCCAAACCCCTCCTACGAGCAGTACTTC
NA	TRBV4-1	TRBJ1-5	NA	CASSQGSGNQPQHF	TGCGCCAGCAGCCAAGGGAGCGGGAATCAGCCCCAGCATTTT
NA	TRBV7-8	TRBJ2-5	NA	CASSFWSGQETQYF	TGTGCCAGCAGCTTTTGGTCAGGGCAAGAGACCCAGTACTTC
TRBD2	TRBV6-5	TRBJ2-1	NA	CASSLAGSAYNEQFF	TGTGCCAGCAGCCTAGCGGGATCCGCCTACAATGAGCAGTTCTTC
NA	TRBV4-3	TRBJ1-1	NA	CASSLSFEGNTEAFF	TGCGCCAGCAGCCTGTCATTTGAGGGTAACACTGAAGCTTTCTTT
NA	TRBV5-4	TRBJ2-7	NA	CASSLDRESYEQYF	TGTGCCAGCAGCTTGGACAGGGAGTCGTACGAGCAGTACTTC
NA	TRBV19	TRBJ1-1	NA	CASKPGYLNTEAFF	TGTGCCAGCAAGCCTGGATACCTGAACACTGAAGCTTTCTTT
TRBD2	TRBV7-6	TRBJ2-1	NA	CASSLTSGSPQFF	TGTGCCAGCAGCTTGACTAGCGGGAGCCCGCAGTTCTTC
NA	TRBV3-1	TRBJ2-1	NA	CASSQETVNEQFF	TGTGCCAGCAGCCAAGAGACAGTCAATGAGCAGTTCTTC
NA	TRBV6-2/TRBV6-3	TRBJ2-2	NA	CASSWVGSGELFF	TGTGCCAGCAGTTGGGTGGGATCCGGGGAGCTGTTTTTT
TRBD1	TRBV6-6	TRBJ1-5	NA	CASSYLQGNQPQHF	TGTGCCAGCAGTTACCTACAGGGGAATCAGCCCCAGCATTTT
TRBD1	TRBV20-1	TRBJ1-5	NA	CSARSLDRENNQPQHF	TGCAGTGCTAGATCGTTGGACAGGGAGAACAATCAGCCCCAGCATTTT
TRBD1	TRBV27	TRBJ2-4	NA	CASASLQGAGNIQYF	TGTGCCAGCGCTTCGTTACAGGGGGCTGGAAACATTCAGTACTTC
NA	TRBV30	TRBJ2-2	NA	CAWRGAEVDTGELFF	TGTGCCTGGAGAGGAGCAGAAGTCGACACCGGGGAGCTGTTTTTT
NA	TRBV19	TRBJ2-1	NA	CASSMKGLRYNEQFF	TGTGCCAGTAGTATGAAGGGACTCCGATACAATGAGCAGTTCTTC
TRBD1	TRBV12-3/TRBV12-4	TRBJ2-7	NA	CASSGGTGTILNEQYF	TGTGCCAGCAGCGGAGGGACAGGGACCATCCTCAACGAGCAGTACTTC
NA	TRBV7-8	TRBJ1-5	NA	CASSLEGRHYNQPQHF	TGTGCCAGCAGCTTAGAGGGACGGCATTACAATCAGCCCCAGCATTTT
NA	TRBV30	TRBJ2-7	NA	CAWSPGHFHEQYF	TGTGCCTGGAGCCCGGGACATTTCCACGAGCAGTACTTC
TRBD1	TRBV10-3	TRBJ1-1	NA	CAISVGTDTEAFF	TGTGCCATCAGTGTCGGGACAGACACTGAAGCTTTCTTT
TRBD2	TRBV5-1	TRBJ2-1	NA	CASSLRLAGNEQFF	TGCGCCAGCAGCTTGCGACTAGCGGGCAATGAGCAGTTCTTC
NA	TRBV19	TRBJ1-2	NA	CASTMGFYGYTF	TGTGCCAGTACTATGGGATTCTATGGCTACACCTTC
NA	TRBV7-9	TRBJ2-7	NA	CASSSMAAGIYEQYF	TGTGCCAGCAGCTCTATGGCGGCGGGAATCTACGAGCAGTACTTC
TRBD1	TRBV11-2	TRBJ2-5	NA	CASSHAGTGAQETQYF	TGTGCCAGCAGCCATGCCGGGACAGGGGCCCAAGAGACCCAGTACTTC
NA	TRBV30	TRBJ1-1	NA	CAWSPTGSAFF	TGTGCCTGGAGTCCTACGGGAAGCGCTTTCTTT
NA	TRBV12-3/TRBV12-4	TRBJ2-1	once	CASSSGINGYNEQFF	TGTGCCAGCAGTTCGGGGATTAATGGCTACAATGAGCAGTTCTTC
NA	TRBV30	TRBJ2-7	NA	CAWSDGSLYEQYF	TGTGCCTGGAGCGACGGGTCTCTATACGAGCAGTACTTC
NA	TRBV5-1	TRBJ1-5	NA	CASSDPGSNQPQHF	TGCGCCAGCAGCGACCCAGGGTCCAATCAGCCCCAGCATTTT
TRBD1	TRBV7-9	TRBJ1-2	NA	CASSLPPRTGDYGYTF	TGTGCCAGCAGCTTACCCCCCCGGACAGGCGACTATGGCTACACCTTC
NA	TRBV2	TRBJ2-7	few	CASTTPLALYEQYF	TGTGCCAGCACTACCCCACTAGCCCTCTACGAGCAGTACTTC
NA	TRBV5-6	TRBJ1-5	NA	CASSQIQGNQPQHF	TGTGCCAGCAGCCAGATCCAGGGTAATCAGCCCCAGCATTTT
TRBD1	TRBV5-4	TRBJ1-3	NA	CASTQGAGNTIYF	TGTGCCAGCACCCAGGGGGCTGGAAACACCATATATTTT
TRBD1	TRBV7-2	TRBJ1-6	NA	CASSPGTGMDSPLHF	TGTGCCAGCAGCCCCGGGACAGGGATGGATTCACCCCTCCACTTT
TRBD1	TRBV18	TRBJ2-2	NA	CASSGQGNTGELFF	TGTGCCAGCTCCGGACAGGGGAACACCGGGGAGCTGTTTTTT
NA	TRBV3-1	TRBJ2-3	NA	CASSQQTADTQYF	TGTGCCAGCAGCCAACAGACCGCAGATACGCAGTATTTT
TRBD2	TRBV27	TRBJ2-7	many	CASSLGGGYEQYF	TGTGCCAGCAGTCTGGGGGGGGGCTACGAGCAGTACTTC
TRBD2	TRBV5-6	TRBJ2-1	NA	CASSLVGGLAGVSYNEQFF	TGTGCCAGCAGCCTAGTTGGGGGACTAGCGGGAGTATCCTACAATGAGCAGTTCTTC
NA	TRBV20-1	TRBJ1-1	NA	CSLGQDTEAFF	TGCAGTTTAGGACAAGACACTGAAGCTTTCTTT